This T cell receptor (beta chain) originates from a study of shared clonotypes between healthy human individuals. Study-level findings and limits: A few donors showed sharing of about 4.7% of naive CD4 clonotypes.

The V gene's germline CDR1 is WNHNN and CDR2 SYGVQD (reference sequence). The CDR3 runs 14 residues. V lost 2 bases to trimming and J lost 4 bases; unmatched junction nucleotides: 1. Worth noting for this clone: Its antigen is not identified.

Only in-frame clones appear in the TCRdb table, and some are missing; sequencing was by immunoSEQ multiplex PCR. The sample has more than 850,000 clones, around 78% seen once; the top ten hold more than 0.45%. V is TRBV10-1 and J is TRBJ2-3; 9 bases map to TRBD1. The material sequenced was memory CD4+ T cells from PBMCs. Specified subset: CD45RA-negative fraction. The TCR comes from a man younger than 35 in good health. Some clones in this sample may be carry-over from other donors' samples. The CDR3 nucleotides read TGCGCCAGCAGTGAGGGACAGGGGTCAGATACGCAGTATTTT. It yields the protein CASSEGQGSDTQYF.